This TCR beta chain was identified in a study of PD-1 blockade in classical Hodgkin lymphoma (dated by TCRdb to the early 2020s). The study in broad terms: Nivolumab dosing was 3 mg/kg intravenously every 2 weeks, continuing until either disease progression or unacceptable toxicity. A peripheral blood immune signature of response to PD-1 blockade in classical Hodgkin lymphoma was defined using TCR beta sequencing and CyTOF.

Results and caveats for the whole study, not just this receptor: Trial patients achieving complete response had baseline diversity similar to newly diagnosed patients, whereas partial responders and progressors had significantly lower diversity. Baseline TCR diversity was reported to be lower in newly diagnosed patients than in healthy donors and to be lower still in relapsed/refractory patients. Lower diversity was seen in patients whose nivolumab began less than 1 year after ASCT, and these patients were left out of later analyses so that immune reconstitution would not confound the results. By C4D1, a significant rise was seen in CD4+ TCR diversity but not in CD8+ TCR diversity (p=0.0027 vs p=0.16), and the rise was most apparent among complete responders (p=0.02). The study covered only a single clinical trial cohort, and the causes of the repertoire differences, possibly disease activity or prior therapy, were still not defined.

The time point label of this sample denotes: cycle 2 day 1 (C2D1) of nivolumab. Relapse after autologous stem cell transplantation had occurred in all trial patients, and cohorts A, B and C were distinguished by prior brentuximab vedotin exposure. The trial cohort comprised more than 55 patients with relapsed/refractory classical Hodgkin lymphoma whose best overall responses were complete response, partial response or progressive disease. In the multi-cohort phase II CheckMate 205 trial, trial patients received single-agent nivolumab. Best overall response was determined by an independent review committee according to the 2007 International Working Group response criteria. Trial PBMCs were collected immediately before nivolumab initiation (C1D1) and during therapy at cycle 2 day 1 and cycle 4 day 1. Peripheral blood was collected in 8 mL Vacutainer Cell Preparation Tubes, from which PBMCs were isolated by centrifugation and then cryopreserved.

The Qiagen DNeasy kit was used to extract genomic DNA from unsorted PBMCs and from the negatively selected CD4+ and CD8+ fractions. Amplification of TCR beta CDR3 regions was done by immunoSEQ multiplex PCR with primers that anneal to V and J segments. Amplification bias was minimized using a synthetic immune receptor repertoire, and residual bias was removed computationally after sequencing. The authors processed their data as follows. Custom Python scripts were used to quantify repertoire diversity as the Shannon entropy index. Unsorted, CD4+ and CD8+ repertoires were examined separately, except in combined analyses, for which CD4+ and CD8+ sequences were merged in silico. A clone was considered expanded if an increase in frequency of at least 2-fold after treatment relative to C1D1 was found, and a pseudocount of 0.5 was applied to clones undetected at baseline. Clones with 0 or 1 copy at C1D1 were defined as singleton clones, while clones with 2 or more copies were defined as non-singleton clones. Clones expanded in unsorted samples were annotated as CD4+, CD8+ or unknown by matching protein sequences in sorted samples from the same patient. Wilcoxon tests were applied to paired samples to test diversity changes from C1D1 to C4D1. Here the immuneACCESS table is served through TCRdb, limited to in-frame sequences with V and J called. Missing clones are a known gap in these copies; in checked studies unresolved V genes cover under half, and the rest lacks a known reason. That table gives V, J and clone size, and the DNA gave D and trimming. The table for this sample lists more than 35,000 clones; around 90% of them were counted only once. Of the sample, about 7.8% is held by the ten largest clones.

This clone was observed once. Its target antigen remains unknown. Per-base quality was not reported, and no clone a single base away is much larger than it. Specimen: peripheral blood mononuclear cells (PBMCs), collected before the second cycle of nivolumab. This TCR was sampled from a human donor with classical Hodgkin lymphoma.

The CDR3 region has the sequence CASSLVLAGREQFF. The nucleotide sequence reads as follows: TGTGCCAGCAGCTTGGTTCTAGCGGGACGCGAGCAGTTCTTC. The rearranged chain carries TRBV5-5 and TRBJ2-1, with 9 central nucleotides matching TRBD2. CDR3 length: 14 amino acids, cysteine to phenylalanine. Just the 42-base CDR3 DNA is kept, in frame starting at base 1. Trimmed from V: 0 bases; trimmed from J: 10 bases; junction bases lacking a gene match: 5. CDR1 is given as SGHKS and CDR2 as YYEKEE, both from the germline V gene (reference sequence).